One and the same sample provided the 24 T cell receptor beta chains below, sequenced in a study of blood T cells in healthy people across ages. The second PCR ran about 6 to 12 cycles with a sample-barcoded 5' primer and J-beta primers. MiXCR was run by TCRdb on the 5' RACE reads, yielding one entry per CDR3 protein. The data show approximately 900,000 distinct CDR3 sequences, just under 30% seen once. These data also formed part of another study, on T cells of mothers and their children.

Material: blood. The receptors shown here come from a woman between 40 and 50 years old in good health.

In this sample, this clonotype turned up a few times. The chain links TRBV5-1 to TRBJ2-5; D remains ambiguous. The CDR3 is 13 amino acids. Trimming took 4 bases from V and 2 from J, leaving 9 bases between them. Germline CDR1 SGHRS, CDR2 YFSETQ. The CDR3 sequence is CASSLTPQETQYF. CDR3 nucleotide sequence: TGCGCCAGCAGCCTTACCCCACAAGAGACCCAGTACTTC.

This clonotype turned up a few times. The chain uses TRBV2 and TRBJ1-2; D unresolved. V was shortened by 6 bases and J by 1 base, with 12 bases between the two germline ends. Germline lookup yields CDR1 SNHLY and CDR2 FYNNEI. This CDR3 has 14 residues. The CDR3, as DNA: TGTGCCAGCAGACCCGACACCGATAACTATGGCTACACCTTC. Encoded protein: CASRPDTDNYGYTF.

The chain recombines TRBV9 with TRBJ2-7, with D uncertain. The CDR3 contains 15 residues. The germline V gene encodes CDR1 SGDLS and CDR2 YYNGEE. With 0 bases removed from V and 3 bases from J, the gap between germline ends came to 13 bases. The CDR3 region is CASSVATPENYEQYF. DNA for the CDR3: TGTGCCAGCAGCGTAGCTACTCCAGAGAACTACGAGCAGTACTTC.

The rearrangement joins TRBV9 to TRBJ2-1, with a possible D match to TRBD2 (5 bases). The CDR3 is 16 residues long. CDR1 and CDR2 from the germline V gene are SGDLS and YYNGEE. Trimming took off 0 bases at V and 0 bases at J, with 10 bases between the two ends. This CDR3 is CASSVGIASSYNEQFF. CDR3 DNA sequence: TGTGCCAGCAGCGTAGGGATAGCGAGCTCCTACAATGAGCAGTTCTTC.

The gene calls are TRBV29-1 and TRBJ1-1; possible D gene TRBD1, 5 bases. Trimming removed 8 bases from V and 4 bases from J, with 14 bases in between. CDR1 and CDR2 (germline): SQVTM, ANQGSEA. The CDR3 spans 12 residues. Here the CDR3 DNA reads TGCAGCCCCCGGGACTTCTTCACTGAAGCTTTCTTT. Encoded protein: CSPRDFFTEAFF. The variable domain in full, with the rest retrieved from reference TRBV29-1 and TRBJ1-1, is SAVISQKPSRDICQRGTSLTIQCQVDSQVTMMFWYRQQPGQSLTLIATANQGSEATYESGFVIDKFPISRPNLTFSTLTVSNMSPEDSSIYLCSPRDFFTEAFFGQGTRLTVV.

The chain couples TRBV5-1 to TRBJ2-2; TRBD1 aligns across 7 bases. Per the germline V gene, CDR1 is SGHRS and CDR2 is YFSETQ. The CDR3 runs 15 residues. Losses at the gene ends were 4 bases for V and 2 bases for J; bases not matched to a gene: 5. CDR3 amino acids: CASSHRGPNTGELFF. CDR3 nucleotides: TGCGCCAGCAGCCACAGGGGACCCAACACCGGGGAGCTGTTTTTT.

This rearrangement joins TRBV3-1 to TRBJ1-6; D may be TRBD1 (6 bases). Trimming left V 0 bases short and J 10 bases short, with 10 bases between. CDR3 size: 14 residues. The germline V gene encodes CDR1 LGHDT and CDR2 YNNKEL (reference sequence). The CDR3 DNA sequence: TGTGCCAGCAGCCAAGACAGGGGTGGGTCACCCCTCCACTTT. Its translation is CASSQDRGGSPLHF. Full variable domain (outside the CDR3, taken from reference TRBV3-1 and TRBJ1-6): DTAVSQTPKYLVTQMGNDKSIKCEQNLGHDTMYWYKQDSKKFLKIMFSYNNKELIINETVPNRFSPKSPDKAHLNLHINSLELGDSAVYFCASSQDRGGSPLHFGNGTRLTVT.

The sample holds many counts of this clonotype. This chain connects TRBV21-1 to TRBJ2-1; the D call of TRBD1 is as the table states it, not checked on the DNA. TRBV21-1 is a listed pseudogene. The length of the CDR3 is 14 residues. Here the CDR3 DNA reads TGTGCCAGCAGCAAAGGGGGACAGTACAATGAGCAGTTCTTC. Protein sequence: CASSKGGQYNEQFF.

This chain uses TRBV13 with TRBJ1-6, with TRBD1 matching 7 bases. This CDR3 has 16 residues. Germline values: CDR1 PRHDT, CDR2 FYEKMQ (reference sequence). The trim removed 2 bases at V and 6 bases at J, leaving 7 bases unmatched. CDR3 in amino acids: CASSLKGTVFNSPLHF. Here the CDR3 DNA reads TGTGCCAGCAGCTTAAAGGGGACAGTCTTTAATTCACCCCTCCACTTT.

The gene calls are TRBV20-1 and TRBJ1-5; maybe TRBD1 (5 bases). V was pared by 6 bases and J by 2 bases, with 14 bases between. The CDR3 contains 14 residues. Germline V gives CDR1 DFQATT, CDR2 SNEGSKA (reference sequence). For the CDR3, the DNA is TGCAGTGCAAATCCAGGGTCGGGCAATCAGCCCCAGCATTTT. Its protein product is CSANPGSGNQPQHF.

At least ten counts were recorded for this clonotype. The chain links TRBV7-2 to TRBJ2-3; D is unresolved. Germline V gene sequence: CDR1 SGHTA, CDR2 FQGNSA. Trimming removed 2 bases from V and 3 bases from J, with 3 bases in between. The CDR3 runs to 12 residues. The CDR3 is CASSLMTDTQYF. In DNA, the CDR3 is TGTGCCAGCAGCTTAATGACAGATACGCAGTATTTT.

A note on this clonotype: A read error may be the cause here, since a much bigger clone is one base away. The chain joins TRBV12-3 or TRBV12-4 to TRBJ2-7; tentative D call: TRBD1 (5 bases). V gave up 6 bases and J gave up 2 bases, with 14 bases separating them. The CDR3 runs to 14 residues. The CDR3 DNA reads TGTGCCAGCAGCCCCCCGGACAAGGCCTACGAGCAGTACTTC. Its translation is CASSPPDKAYEQYF.

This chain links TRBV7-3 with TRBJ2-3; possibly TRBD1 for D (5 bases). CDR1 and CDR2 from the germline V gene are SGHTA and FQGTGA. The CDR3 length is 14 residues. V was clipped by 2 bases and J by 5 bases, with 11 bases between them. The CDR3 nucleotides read TGTGCCAGCAGCTTATGGCAGGGAAGAGATACGCAGTATTTT. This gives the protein CASSLWQGRDTQYF.

CDR3 bases: TGTGCCATCAGTGATACCGCGGGGGTGGGGGATACGCAGTATTTT. It translates to CAISDTAGVGDTQYF. This chain connects TRBV10-3 to TRBJ2-3, with 7 bases identical to TRBD2. With 3 bases clipped from V and 6 bases from J, the junction kept 9 bases outside the gene matches. The V gene's germline CDR1 is ENHRY and CDR2 SYGVKD. The CDR3 runs 15 residues.

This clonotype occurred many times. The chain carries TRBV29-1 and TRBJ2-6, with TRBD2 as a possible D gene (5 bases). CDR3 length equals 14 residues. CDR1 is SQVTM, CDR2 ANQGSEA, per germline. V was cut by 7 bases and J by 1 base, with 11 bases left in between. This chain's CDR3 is CSAGRGSGANVLTF. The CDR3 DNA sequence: TGCAGCGCTGGTCGGGGTTCTGGGGCCAACGTCCTGACTTTC.

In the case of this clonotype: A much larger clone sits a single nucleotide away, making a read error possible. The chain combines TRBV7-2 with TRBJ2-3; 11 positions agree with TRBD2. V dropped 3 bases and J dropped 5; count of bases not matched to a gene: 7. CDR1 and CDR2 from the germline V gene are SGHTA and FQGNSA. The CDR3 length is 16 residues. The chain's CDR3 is CASSFGRLAGGDTQYF. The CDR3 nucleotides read TGTGCCAGCAGCTTTGGTAGGCTAGCGGGGGGAGATACGCAGTATTTT.

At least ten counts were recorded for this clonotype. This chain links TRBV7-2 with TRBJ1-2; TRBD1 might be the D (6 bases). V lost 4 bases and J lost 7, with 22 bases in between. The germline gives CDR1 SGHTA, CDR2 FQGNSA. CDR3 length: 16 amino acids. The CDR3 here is CASSSHLVAGDGGYTF. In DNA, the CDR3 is TGTGCCAGCAGCTCACATTTAGTGGCAGGGGATGGTGGCTACACCTTC.

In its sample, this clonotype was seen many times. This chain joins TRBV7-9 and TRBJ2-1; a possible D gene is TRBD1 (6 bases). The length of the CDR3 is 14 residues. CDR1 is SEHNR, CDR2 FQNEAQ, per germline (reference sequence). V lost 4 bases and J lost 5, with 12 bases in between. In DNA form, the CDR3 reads TGTGCCAGCAGCTCAGGGACACCAAACAATGAGCAGTTCTTC. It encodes CASSSGTPNNEQFF. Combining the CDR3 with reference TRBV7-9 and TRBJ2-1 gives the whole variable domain DTGVSQNPRHKITKRGQNVTFRCDPISEHNRLYWYRQTLGQGPEFLTYFQNEAQLEKSRLLSDRFSAERPKGSFSTLEIQRTEQGDSAMYLCASSSGTPNNEQFFGPGTRLTVL.

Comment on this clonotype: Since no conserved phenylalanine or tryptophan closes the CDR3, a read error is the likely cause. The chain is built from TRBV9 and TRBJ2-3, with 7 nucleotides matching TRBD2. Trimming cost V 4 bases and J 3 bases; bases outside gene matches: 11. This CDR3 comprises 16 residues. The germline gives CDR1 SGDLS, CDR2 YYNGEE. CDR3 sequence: CASSTAGTISTDTQYC. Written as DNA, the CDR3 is TGTGCCAGCAGCACCGCCGGGACTATATCAACAGATACGCAGTATTGT.

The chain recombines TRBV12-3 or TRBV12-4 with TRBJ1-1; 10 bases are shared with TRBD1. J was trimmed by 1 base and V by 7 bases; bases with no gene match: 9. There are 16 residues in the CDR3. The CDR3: CASNPGQGVQNTEAFF. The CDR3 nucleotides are TGTGCCAGCAACCCCGGACAGGGGGTTCAGAACACTGAAGCTTTCTTT.

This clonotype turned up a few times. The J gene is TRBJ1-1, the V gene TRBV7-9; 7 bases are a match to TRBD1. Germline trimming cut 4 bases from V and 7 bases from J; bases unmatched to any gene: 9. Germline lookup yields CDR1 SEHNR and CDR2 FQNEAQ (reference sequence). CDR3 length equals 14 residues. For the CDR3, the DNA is TGTGCCAGCAGCTCCCAGACAGGGAACGATGAAGCTTTCTTT. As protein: CASSSQTGNDEAFF.

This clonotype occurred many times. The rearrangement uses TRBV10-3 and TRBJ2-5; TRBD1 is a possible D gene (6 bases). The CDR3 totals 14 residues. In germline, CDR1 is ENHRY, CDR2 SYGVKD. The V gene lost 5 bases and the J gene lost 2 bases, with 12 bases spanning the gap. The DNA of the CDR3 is TGTGCCATCAGTAAGAGGACAGATCAAGAGACCCAGTACTTC. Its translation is CAISKRTDQETQYF.

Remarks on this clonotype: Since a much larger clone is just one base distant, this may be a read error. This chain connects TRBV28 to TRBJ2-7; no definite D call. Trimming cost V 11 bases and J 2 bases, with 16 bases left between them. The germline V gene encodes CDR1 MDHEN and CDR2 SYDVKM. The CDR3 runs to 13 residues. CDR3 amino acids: CAGTLGTPYEQYF. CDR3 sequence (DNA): TGTGCCGGTACTCTTGGAACCCCCTACGAGCAGTACTTC.

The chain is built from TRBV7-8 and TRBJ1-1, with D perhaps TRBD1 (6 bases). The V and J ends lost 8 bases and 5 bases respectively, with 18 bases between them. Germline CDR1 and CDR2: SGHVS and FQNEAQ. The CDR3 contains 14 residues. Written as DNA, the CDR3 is TGTGCCAGCGGCTCCCAAGGGGGAATTACTGAAGCTTTCTTT. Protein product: CASGSQGGITEAFF.